The clone carrying this T cell receptor beta chain was seen only a few times. Its target is unknown. These data are taken from a study of beta chain features in type 1 diabetes. The isolated RNA, all of it, was reverse transcribed, so expressed TCRB transcripts were what got sequenced. Assay used: immunoSEQ multiplex PCR; TCRdb lists only in-frame clones, some missing. The data hold about 160,000 clones, with around 7.9% observed a single time. Sorting with CD45RO/CCR7/CD25/CD127/CD95/CD27 yielded naive, central memory, regulatory and stem-like memory CD4+ cells. Points from the study as a whole: In every one of the four CD4+ subsets, TCRB CDR3s were moderately but significantly shorter in Type 1 diabetes patients.

The sequencing sample was made of central memory CD4+ T cells from blood. The TCR sequence derives from a young man with type 1 diabetes.

The DNA for the CDR3 is TGTGCCACCAGCAGCAGCGGGGGGGCTCGAGGGCCCCAGTACTTC. Amino acid sequence: CATSSSGGARGPQYF. The chain recombines TRBV15 with TRBJ2-5; 10 positions agree with TRBD2. CDR1 and CDR2 from the germline V gene are LNHNV and YYDKDF (reference sequence). The CDR3 is 15 amino acids. Germline trimming cut 3 bases from V and 9 bases from J; bases unmatched to any gene: 10.